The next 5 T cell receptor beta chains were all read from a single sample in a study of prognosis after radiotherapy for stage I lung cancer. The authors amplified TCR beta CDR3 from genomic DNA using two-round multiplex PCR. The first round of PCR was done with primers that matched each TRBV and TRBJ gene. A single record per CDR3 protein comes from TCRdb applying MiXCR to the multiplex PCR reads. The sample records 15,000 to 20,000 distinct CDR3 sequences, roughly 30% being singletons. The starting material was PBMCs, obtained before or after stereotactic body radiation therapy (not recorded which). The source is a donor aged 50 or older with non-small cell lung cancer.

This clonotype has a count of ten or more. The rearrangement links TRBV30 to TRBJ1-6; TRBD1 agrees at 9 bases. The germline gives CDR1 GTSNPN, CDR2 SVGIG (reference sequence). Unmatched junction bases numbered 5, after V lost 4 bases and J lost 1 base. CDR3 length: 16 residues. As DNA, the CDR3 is TGTGCCTGGACCGGGACAGGGTCATCCTATAATTCACCCCTCCACTTT. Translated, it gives CAWTGTGSSYNSPLHF.

The CDR3 sequence is CASSLVGGGLETQYF. The CDR3 DNA reads TGTGCCAGCAGCTTGGTCGGGGGAGGGTTAGAGACCCAGTACTTC. The chain employs TRBV5-4 and TRBJ2-5; TRBD2 matches 7 bases. The J segment lost 4 bases and the V segment lost 0 bases, leaving 6 bases of the junction unmatched. The CDR3 runs to 15 residues. Germline CDR1 and CDR2: SGHNT and YYREEE (reference sequence).

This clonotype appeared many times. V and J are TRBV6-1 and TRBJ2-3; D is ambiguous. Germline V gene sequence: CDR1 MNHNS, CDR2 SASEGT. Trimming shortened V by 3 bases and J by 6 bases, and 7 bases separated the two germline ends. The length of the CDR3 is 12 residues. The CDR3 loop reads CASSELPDTQYF. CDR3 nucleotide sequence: TGTGCCAGCAGTGAGCTGCCTGATACGCAGTATTTT.

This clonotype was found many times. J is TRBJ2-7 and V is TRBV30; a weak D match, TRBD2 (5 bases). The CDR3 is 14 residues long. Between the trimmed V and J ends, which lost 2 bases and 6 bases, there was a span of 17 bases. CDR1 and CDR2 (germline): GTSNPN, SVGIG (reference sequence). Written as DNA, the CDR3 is TGTGCCTGGAGTCAGCTAGCTAGTATCCCCGAGCAGTACTTC. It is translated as CAWSQLASIPEQYF. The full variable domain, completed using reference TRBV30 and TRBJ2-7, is SQTIHQWPATLVQPVGSPLSLECTVEGTSNPNLYWYRQAAGRGLQLLFYSVGIGQISSEVPQNLSASRPQDRQFILSSKKLLLSDSGFYLCAWSQLASIPEQYFGPGTRLTVT.

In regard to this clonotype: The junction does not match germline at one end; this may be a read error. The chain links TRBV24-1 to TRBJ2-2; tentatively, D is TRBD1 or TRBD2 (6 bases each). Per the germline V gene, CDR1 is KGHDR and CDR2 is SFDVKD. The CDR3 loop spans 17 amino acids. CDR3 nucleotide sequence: TGTGCCACCAGCCAAAGAGGAGGGGGGTTCGCCACCGGGGATCTGTTTTTT. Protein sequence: CATSQRGGGFATGDLFF.